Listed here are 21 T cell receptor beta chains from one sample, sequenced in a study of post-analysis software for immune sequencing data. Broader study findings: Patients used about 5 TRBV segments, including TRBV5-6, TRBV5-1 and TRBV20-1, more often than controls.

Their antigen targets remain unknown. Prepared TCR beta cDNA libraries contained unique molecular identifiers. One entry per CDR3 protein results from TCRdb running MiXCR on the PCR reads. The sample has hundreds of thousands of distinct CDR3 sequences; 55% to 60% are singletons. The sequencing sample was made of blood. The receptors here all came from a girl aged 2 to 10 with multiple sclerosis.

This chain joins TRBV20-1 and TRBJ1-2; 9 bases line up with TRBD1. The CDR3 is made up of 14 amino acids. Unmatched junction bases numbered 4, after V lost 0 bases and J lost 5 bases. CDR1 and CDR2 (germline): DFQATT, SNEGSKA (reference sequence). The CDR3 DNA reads TGCAGTGCTAGAGAGGACAGGGGATTTTATGGCTACACCTTC. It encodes CSAREDRGFYGYTF.

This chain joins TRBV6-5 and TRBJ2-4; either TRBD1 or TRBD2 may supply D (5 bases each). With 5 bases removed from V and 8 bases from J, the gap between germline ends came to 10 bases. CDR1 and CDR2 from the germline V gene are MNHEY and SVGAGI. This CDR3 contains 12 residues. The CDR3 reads CASSLVGDIQYF. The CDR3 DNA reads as TGTGCCAGCAGTCTAGTGGGGGACATTCAGTACTTC.

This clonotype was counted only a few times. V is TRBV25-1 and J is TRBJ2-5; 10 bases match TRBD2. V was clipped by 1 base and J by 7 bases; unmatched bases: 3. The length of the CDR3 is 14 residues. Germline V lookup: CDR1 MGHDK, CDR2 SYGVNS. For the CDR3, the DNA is TGTGCCAGCAGTGAATCCAGCGGGAGGGTGACCCAGTACTTC. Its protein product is CASSESSGRVTQYF.

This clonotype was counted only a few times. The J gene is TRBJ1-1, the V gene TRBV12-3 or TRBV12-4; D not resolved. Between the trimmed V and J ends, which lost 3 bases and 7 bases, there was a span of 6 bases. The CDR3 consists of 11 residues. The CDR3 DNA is TGTGCCAGCAGTTTTAACGGTGAAGCTTTCTTT. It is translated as CASSFNGEAFF.

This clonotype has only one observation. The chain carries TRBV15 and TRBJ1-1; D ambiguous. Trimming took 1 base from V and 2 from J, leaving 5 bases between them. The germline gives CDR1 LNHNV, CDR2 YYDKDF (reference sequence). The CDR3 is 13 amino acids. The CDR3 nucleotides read TGTGCCACCAGCAGAGGTAGAAACACTGAAGCTTTCTTT. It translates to CATSRGRNTEAFF.

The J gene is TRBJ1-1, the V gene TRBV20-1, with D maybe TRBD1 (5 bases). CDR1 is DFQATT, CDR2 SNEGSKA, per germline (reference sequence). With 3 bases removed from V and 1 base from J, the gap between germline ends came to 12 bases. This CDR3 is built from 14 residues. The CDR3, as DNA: TGCAGTGCTAGGTACGGGGGAGGGAACACTGAAGCTTTCTTT. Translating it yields CSARYGGGNTEAFF.

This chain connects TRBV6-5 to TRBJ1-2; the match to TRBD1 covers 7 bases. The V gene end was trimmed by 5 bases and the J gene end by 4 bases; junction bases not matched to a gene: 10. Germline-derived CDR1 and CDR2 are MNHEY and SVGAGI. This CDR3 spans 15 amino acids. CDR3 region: CASSPPQGTGYGYTF. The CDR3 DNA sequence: TGTGCCAGCAGTCCACCACAGGGGACGGGCTATGGCTACACCTTC.

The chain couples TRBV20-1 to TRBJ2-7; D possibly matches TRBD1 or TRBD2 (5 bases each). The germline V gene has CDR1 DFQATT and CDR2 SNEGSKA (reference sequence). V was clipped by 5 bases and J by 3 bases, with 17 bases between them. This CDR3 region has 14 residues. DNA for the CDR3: TGCAGTGCTCGCAGGGTTGGGGAGAACTACGAGCAGTACTTC. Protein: CSARRVGENYEQYF.

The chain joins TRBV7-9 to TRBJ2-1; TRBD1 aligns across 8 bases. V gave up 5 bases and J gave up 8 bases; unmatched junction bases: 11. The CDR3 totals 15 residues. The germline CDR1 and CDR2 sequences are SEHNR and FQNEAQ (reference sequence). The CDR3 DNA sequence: TGTGCCAGCAGCCCCCGGGTGGGACAGGTATATGAGCAGTTCTTC. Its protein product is CASSPRVGQVYEQFF.

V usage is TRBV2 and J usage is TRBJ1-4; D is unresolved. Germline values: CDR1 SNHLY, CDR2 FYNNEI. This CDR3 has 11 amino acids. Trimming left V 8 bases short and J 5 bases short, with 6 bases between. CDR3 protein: CASGRNEKLFF. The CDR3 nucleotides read TGTGCCAGCGGAAGAAATGAAAAACTGTTTTTT.

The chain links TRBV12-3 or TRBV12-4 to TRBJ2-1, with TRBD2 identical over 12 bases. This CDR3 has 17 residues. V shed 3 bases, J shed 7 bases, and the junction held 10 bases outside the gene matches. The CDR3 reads CASSFRASGGARNEQFF. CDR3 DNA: TGTGCCAGCAGTTTCAGGGCTAGCGGGGGGGCCAGGAATGAGCAGTTCTTC.

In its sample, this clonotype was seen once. CDR3 bases: TGTGCCAGCAGCTTCCAGGGGTTATACGAGCAGTACTTC. This translates into CASSFQGLYEQYF. This chain joins TRBV5-4 and TRBJ2-7, with D possibly being TRBD1 (6 bases). Germline CDR1 reads SGHNT; CDR2 reads YYREEE (reference sequence). V dropped 2 bases and J dropped 4 bases, with 10 bases sitting between them. CDR3 length equals 13 residues.

The CDR3 bases are TGTGCCATCAGTGAGTCTAGCGCAAATGAGCAGTTCTTC. This translates into CAISESSANEQFF. The gene calls are TRBV10-3 and TRBJ2-1; TRBD2 might be the D (5 bases). Per the germline V gene, CDR1 is ENHRY and CDR2 is SYGVKD. V was cut by 0 bases and J by 7 bases, with 7 bases left in between. The CDR3 is 13 amino acids.

CDR3 DNA sequence: TGTGCCAGCAGCTTGGACCTCTCCTACAATGAGCAGTTCTTC. Amino acid sequence: CASSLDLSYNEQFF. This chain joins TRBV7-2 and TRBJ2-1, with D unclear. This CDR3 has 14 residues. Looked up from germline, CDR1 is SGHTA and CDR2 is FQGNSA. V was trimmed by 3 bases and J by 0 bases, leaving 6 bases between them.

This CDR3 reads CASSSRDYRDTQYF. In nucleotides, the CDR3 is TGTGCCAGCAGCTCACGGGACTACCGGGATACGCAGTATTTT. The chain combines TRBV7-2 with TRBJ2-3; TRBD2 matches at 7 bases. The CDR3 has 14 residues. Trimming at V came to 4 bases and at J to 6 bases, leaving 7 bases not matched to a gene. Germline lookup yields CDR1 SGHTA and CDR2 FQGNSA.

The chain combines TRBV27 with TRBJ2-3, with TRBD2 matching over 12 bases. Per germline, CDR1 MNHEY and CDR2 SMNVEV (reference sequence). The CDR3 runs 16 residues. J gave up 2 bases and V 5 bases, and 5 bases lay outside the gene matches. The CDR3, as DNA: TGTGCCAGCAGTATCGGGACTAGCGGGCTCACAGATACGCAGTATTTT. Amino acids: CASSIGTSGLTDTQYF.

In DNA form, the CDR3 reads TGTGCCAGCAGCCGCCTGGGGAGCGGAGAGGCGGGTTACAATGAGCAGTTCTTC. This codes for CASSRLGSGEAGYNEQFF. The chain has TRBV7-9 and TRBJ2-1; TRBD2 is a possible D gene (5 bases). The germline CDR1 and CDR2 sequences are SEHNR and FQNEAQ (reference sequence). V was clipped by 5 bases and J by 4 bases, with 24 bases between them. This CDR3 comprises 18 residues.

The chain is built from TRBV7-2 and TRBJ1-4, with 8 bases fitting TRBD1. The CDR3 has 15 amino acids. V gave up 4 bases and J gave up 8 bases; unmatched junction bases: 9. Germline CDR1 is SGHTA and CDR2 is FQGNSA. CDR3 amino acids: CASSSPGTGREKLFF. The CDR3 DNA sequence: TGTGCCAGCAGCTCCCCGGGGACAGGTCGGGAAAAACTGTTTTTT.

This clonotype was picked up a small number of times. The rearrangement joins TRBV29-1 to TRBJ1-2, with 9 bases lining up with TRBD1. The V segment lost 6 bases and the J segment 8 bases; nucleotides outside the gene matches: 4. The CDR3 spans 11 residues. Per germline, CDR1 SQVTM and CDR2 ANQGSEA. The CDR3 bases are TGCAGCGTCGACAGGGGGGGCGGCTACACCTTC. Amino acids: CSVDRGGGYTF.

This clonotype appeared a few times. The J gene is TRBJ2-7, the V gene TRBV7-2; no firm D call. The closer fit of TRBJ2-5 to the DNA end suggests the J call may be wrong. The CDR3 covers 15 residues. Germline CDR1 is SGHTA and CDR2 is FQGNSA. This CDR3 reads CASNLPVPGPPTQYF. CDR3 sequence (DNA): TGTGCCAGCAACCTTCCAGTCCCGGGTCCGCCGACCCAGTACTTC.

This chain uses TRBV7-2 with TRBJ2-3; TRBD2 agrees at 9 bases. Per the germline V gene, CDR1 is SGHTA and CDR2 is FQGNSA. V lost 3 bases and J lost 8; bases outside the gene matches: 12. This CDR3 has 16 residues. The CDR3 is CASSLGSSGKDGTQYF. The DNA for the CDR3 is TGTGCCAGCAGCTTGGGGTCTAGCGGGAAAGATGGTACGCAGTATTTT.